This T cell receptor (beta chain) was profiled in a study of blood T cell repertoires in COVID-19. The method was immunoSEQ multiplex PCR; TCRdb's version includes in-frame clones alone and lacks a portion of them. The sample contains about 50,000 clones, around 86% of which appear only once. The V and J ends lost 1 base and 7 bases respectively, with 14 bases between them. The CDR3 is 15 amino acids. Germline assignment: CDR1 SGHAT and CDR2 FQNNGV. The genes are TRBV11-2 and TRBJ1-5; unclear D gene. This clonotype was sampled from a man between 65 and 80 years old with active COVID-19. Sequencing was done on a sample of peripheral blood. CDR3 sequence reads: CASSLGGSAQQPQHF. In DNA form, the CDR3 reads TGTGCCAGCAGCTTAGGAGGCTCCGCCCAACAGCCCCAGCATTTT.